This T cell receptor (beta chain) comes out of a study of beta chain features in type 1 diabetes (dated by TCRdb to 2017 to 2018). In terms of the full investigation: No differences in mean age, gender distribution, total cell number or subset yield were found between patients and healthy donors. A total of 90 million to 120 million sorted cells were examined across all samples, and a strong correlation was observed between cell number per subset and RNA yield. In the study, TCRB repertoires of sorted circulating CD4+ T cell subsets from recently diagnosed type 1 diabetes patients were compared with those of matched healthy donors. Regulatory and stem cell-like memory subsets were obtained from only 8 patients and roughly eight healthy donors, while naive and central memory subsets were obtained from all 30 or so donors.

This clone has more than one count but fewer than ten. Which antigen it targets is not known. The sample holds no much larger clone one base away, and base qualities are not on file. The research as a whole found: HLA sub-analyses involved small numbers of individuals, so any influence of HLA type on TCRB rearrangement remained unresolved. Shorter templates might have been favored by PCR, but patient and control samples were amplified and corrected together, so both groups would have been affected equally by any skew. Type 1 diabetes patients showed a moderate but significant shortening of TCRB CDR3 length in all four CD4+ subsets. Because cDNA was sequenced instead of genomic DNA, highly expressing activated cells could be over-represented, though the groups showed no difference in activation or CD3 levels. Fewer insertions and more nucleotide deletions at VDJ recombination sites were observed in patients with type 1 diabetes, implying thymic rearrangement abnormalities. Naive, central memory and regulatory TCRB repertoires appeared more similar among patients than among healthy donors.

All of the isolated RNA was reverse transcribed with the High Capacity cDNA Reverse Transcription Kit, so expressed TCRB transcripts were sequenced. Deep immunoSEQ sequencing was applied to naive, central memory and regulatory T cell samples, giving an average of roughly 3.5 million total reads per sample. Sorted cells were lysed in RLT buffer, and RNA was extracted using DNase-treated RNeasy Micro or Mini kits according to cell number. To prevent cross-contamination, each cell subset was processed individually, whereas patient and healthy donor samples were processed jointly. Using the immunoSEQ multiplex PCR, TCRB sequences were amplified from cDNA into 87-bp fragments spanning the CDR3 region. The amplicons were sequenced using the Illumina HiSeq platform. The original pipeline was this. Synthetic template baselines were used to correct PCR bias computationally, reads within Hamming distance 2 were collapsed, and singletons that could not be merged were discarded. Reads were aligned against IMGT so that V, D and J genes, CDR3 length and insertions or deletions at six rearrangement sites could be assigned. Within each subset, clonotype counts were normalized to the number of sorted cells before true diversity and Gini coefficients were calculated with the tcR R package. The overlap coefficient, calculated on TCRB nucleotide sequences, was used to quantify repertoire sharing. Out-of-frame TCRB sequences from naive cells were analyzed to stand in for the pre-selection repertoire. TCRdb carries this immuneACCESS record with in-frame sequences only. Its versions omit some clonotypes, under half of them owing to an unresolved V gene in the studies checked, with the rest unexplained. The V and J calls and clone size come from that table; D and trimming were worked out from the DNA. This sample gives some 330,000 clones in total; approximately 12% of them show up just once. The ten top clones hold around 0.01% of the sample.

Its CDR3 holds 13 amino acids, cysteine through phenylalanine. The only DNA kept is the CDR3, 39 bases in frame from the first base. The germline V end is reduced by 1 base and the J end by 6 bases; junction bases left unmatched: 4. Reading the germline V gene gives CDR1 SGHRS and CDR2 YFSETQ. From each donor, a single peripheral blood sample of approximately 120 mL on average was drawn into heparinised tubes. Naive, central memory, regulatory and stem cell-like memory CD4+ T cells were sorted on a BD FACSAria II using a panel including CD45RO, CCR7, CD25, CD127, CD95 and CD27. Every sorted population had a purity above 98%. PBMCs were isolated immediately by Lymphoprep density gradient centrifugation and stained directly without culture. Samples were stained and sorted in pairs, with one healthy donor and one patient per experiment, so that batch effects were minimized.

Specimen: naive CD4+ T cells from blood. According to the study, the label for this sample's cell subset or site signals: true naive CD4+ T cells. The rearranged segments are TRBV5-1 and TRBJ2-7; 7 central bases correspond to TRBD1. The TCR sequence derives from a woman between 18 and 30 years old with type 1 diabetes. The CDR3 here reads CASSLKGGGEQYF. The DNA reads TGCGCCAGCAGCTTGAAAGGGGGCGGCGAGCAGTACTTC.